These T cell receptor beta chains were read from a single sample in a study of blood T cell repertoires in COVID-19. Method: immunoSEQ multiplex PCR; TCRdb's copy keeps in-frame clones and lacks some. This sample has roughly 160,000 clones, with 70% to 90% found just once. Sequences were obtained from peripheral blood. The origin of the receptors is a woman aged 45-65 years with COVID-19, enrolled during active disease. Each CDR3 is given with its conserved first and last residue.

v_gene	j_gene	CDR3aa
TRBV19	TRBJ1-4	CASSPGDRGNEKLFF
TRBV28	TRBJ2-3	CASSLDSDTQYF
TRBV9	TRBJ2-2	CASSGLVNTGELFF
TRBV3-1/TRBV3-2	TRBJ1-2	CASSQDINYGYTF
TRBV9	TRBJ2-5	CASSVDLAGETQYF
TRBV13	TRBJ1-5	CASSFGQGGNQPQHF
TRBV19	TRBJ2-2	CASSIRTDTGELFF
TRBV4-2	TRBJ2-3	CASSQEGGGIFYTQYF
TRBV5-1	TRBJ2-7	CASSKIAGGSYEQYF
TRBV4-3	TRBJ1-3	CASSQDGTRSGNTIYF
TRBV6-5	TRBJ2-5	CASRKAGQETQYF
TRBV15	TRBJ2-1	CATSRDSGGGREQFF
TRBV28	TRBJ1-1	CASRTIYTRRGNTEAFF
TRBV10-3	TRBJ2-1	CAISESLSGVSEQFF
TRBV12-5	TRBJ1-2	CASGLAGLIYGYTF
TRBV4-1	TRBJ2-5	CASSQGPAGSETQYF
TRBV27	TRBJ1-1	CASLTGAGAFF
TRBV7-2	TRBJ1-6	CASSPDVSGVWFLHF
TRBV6-5	TRBJ2-3	CASSRTGRPTDTQYF
TRBV6-1	TRBJ1-5	CASSDKGLWGSNQPQHF
TRBV7-2	TRBJ1-2	CASSLMEDRVAGYTF
TRBV4-3	TRBJ2-3	CASSQDQGAGGRDTQYF
TRBV10-2	TRBJ2-3	CASSEAGTSTDTQYF
TRBV18	TRBJ2-5	CASSPMERGGRETQYF
TRBV30	TRBJ2-1	CAWSVFLAGGPNEQFF
TRBV19	TRBJ1-2	CASSPRTGEGYTF
TRBV3-1/TRBV3-2	TRBJ2-5	CASSVQGSEETQYF
TRBV30	TRBJ2-5	CAWRPPRRGAILRYF
TRBV7-6	TRBJ2-3	CASSSVYRTDTQYF
TRBV6-2/TRBV6-3	TRBJ1-2	CASSYRQGGYGYTF
TRBV15	TRBJ2-5	CATSRDRLAGGPEEETQYF
TRBV11-2	TRBJ2-7	CASSLERGTYEQYF
TRBV7-7	TRBJ2-2	CASSLQGADGELFF
TRBV6-1	TRBJ2-3	CASSDSSGGANTQYF
TRBV3-1/TRBV3-2	TRBJ1-2	CASSPDRARGYTF
TRBV6-5	TRBJ2-1	CASSYSGRPNNEQFF
TRBV30	TRBJ1-2	CAWSVPGQGAYYGYTF